The next 24 T cell receptor beta chains were all read from a single sample in a study of regulatory T cells in long-lasting Graves disease. Time point: newly diagnosed GD, antithyroid drugs for less than 3 months. The TCR library was made from RNA that had been extracted from PBMCs in TRIzol. Relying on iRepertoire HTBI primers and Arm-PCR of CDR3 regions, the team built TCR beta libraries. TCRdb re-analysed the multiplex PCR reads in MiXCR, keeping a single row per CDR3 protein. The data show roughly 380,000 distinct CDR3 sequences, about 16% seen once. Material: peripheral blood mononuclear cells (PBMCs), obtained at new diagnosis, from a patient treated with antithyroid drugs. These TCRs come from a female donor with Graves disease.

This clonotype was recorded many times. The chain couples TRBV14 to TRBJ2-1; D may be TRBD2 (6 bases). Between the trimmed V and J ends, which lost 3 bases and 1 base, there was a span of 7 bases. Germline-derived CDR1 and CDR2 are SGHDN and FVKESK. The CDR3 has 14 amino acids. CDR3 coding DNA: TGTGCCAGCAGCCACCGGGGGTCCTACAATGAGCAGTTCTTC. This sequence encodes CASSHRGSYNEQFF.

The gene calls are TRBV19 and TRBJ2-5, with 10 bases fitting TRBD2. With 1 base clipped from V and 2 bases from J, the junction kept 10 bases outside the gene matches. Germline V gene sequence: CDR1 LNHDA, CDR2 SQIVND (reference sequence). CDR3 length: 18 amino acids. The CDR3 nucleotides are TGTGCCAGTAGTATAGCGGCTAGCGGGGGAGCGCAACAAGAGACCCAGTACTTC. Its translation is CASSIAASGGAQQETQYF. The full variable domain, with the rest looked up from reference TRBV19 and TRBJ2-5, is DGGITQSPKYLFRKEGQNVTLSCEQNLNHDAMYWYRQDPGQGLRLIYYSQIVNDFQKGDIAEGYSVSREKKESFPLTVTSAQKNPTAFYLCASSIAASGGAQQETQYFGPGTRLLVL.

This clonotype was seen more than once but under ten times. Likely a read error: the CDR3 ends without its conserved phenylalanine or tryptophan. The CDR3 sequence is CASSPDIGNQPQHL. DNA of the CDR3: TGTGCCAGCAGCCCGGACATTGGAAATCAGCCCCAGCATCTT. The chain links TRBV5-5 to TRBJ1-5, with a tentative D call TRBD1 (5 bases). The CDR3 extends over 14 amino acids. Germline V gene sequence: CDR1 SGHKS, CDR2 YYEKEE (reference sequence). V shed 4 bases and J shed 4 bases, with 12 bases lying between them.

This clonotype was picked up many times. The J gene is TRBJ1-2, the V gene TRBV5-1; 8 positions agree with TRBD1. The ends lost 5 bases at V and 8 bases at J; junction bases unmatched: 14. The CDR3 has 15 amino acids. Germline CDR1 and CDR2: SGHRS and YFSETQ. Written as DNA, the CDR3 is TGCGCCAGCAGGGACGTAATGGACAGGGTAGGGGGCTACACCTTC. Translated, it gives CASRDVMDRVGGYTF.

This clonotype appeared many times. The chain carries TRBV19 and TRBJ2-1; D call uncertain. Per the germline V gene, CDR1 is LNHDA and CDR2 is SQIVND (reference sequence). The CDR3 is 11 amino acids. Trimming removed 7 bases at V and 6 bases at J, with 7 bases between. CDR3 coding DNA: TGTGCCAGTACTACAATCAATGAGCAGTTCTTC. Amino acid sequence: CASTTINEQFF.

This clonotype was seen many times. The chain recombines TRBV3-1 with TRBJ1-6, with 8 nucleotides matching TRBD1. With V trimmed by 3 bases and J by 9 bases, 4 bases remained unmatched. Germline V gene sequence: CDR1 LGHDT, CDR2 YNNKEL (reference sequence). This CDR3 spans 14 amino acids. Written as DNA, the CDR3 is TGTGCCAGCAGCCAGCCAGGGGGCGGTTCACCCCTCCACTTT. This gives the protein CASSQPGGGSPLHF.

This clonotype has a count of ten or more. J is TRBJ1-6 and V is TRBV30; 7 nucleotides match TRBD1. V lost 0 bases, J lost 18 bases, and 11 bases stayed unmatched. The CDR3 sequence is 13 residues long. Germline loops: CDR1 GTSNPN, CDR2 SVGIG (reference sequence). CDR3 amino acids: CAWSVHPTTGNHF. DNA of the CDR3: TGTGCCTGGAGTGTACACCCCACGACAGGGAACCACTTT.

The chain couples TRBV12-3 or TRBV12-4 to TRBJ2-7, with D perhaps TRBD1 (6 bases). CDR3 length: 14 amino acids. The V gene lost 6 bases and the J gene lost 6 bases, with 18 bases spanning the gap. CDR3 region: CASSPPTGTLEQYF. DNA for the CDR3: TGTGCCAGCAGCCCCCCGACAGGTACACTCGAGCAGTACTTC.

This clonotype has ten or more counts. The CDR3 DNA reads as TGTGCCAGCAGTTTATCACAGCTGGGATCAGGAGGCTACACCTTC. This translates into CASSLSQLGSGGYTF. The rearrangement uses TRBV27 and TRBJ1-2, with D unclear. This CDR3 has 15 amino acids. V lost 0 bases to trimming and J lost 8 bases, with 16 bases between them. Germline V CDR1 and CDR2: MNHEY, SMNVEV (reference sequence).

The CDR3 sequence is CASSWGDGRQETQYF. The DNA of the CDR3 is TGTGCCAGCAGCTGGGGCGACGGACGCCAAGAGACCCAGTACTTC. The chain combines TRBV12-3 or TRBV12-4 with TRBJ2-5; possible D gene TRBD1, 5 bases. The V end lost 6 bases, the J end lost 1 base, and 15 bases lay between the germline ends. There are 15 residues in the CDR3.

The chain couples TRBV19 to TRBJ1-5; 7 bases map to TRBD1. V lost 6 bases to trimming and J lost 2 bases; unmatched junction nucleotides: 4. The germline V gene encodes CDR1 LNHDA and CDR2 SQIVND (reference sequence). The CDR3 is 14 residues long. As DNA, the CDR3 is TGTGCCAGTAGAAGACAGGGAGGCAATCAGCCCCAGCATTTT. This gives the protein CASRRQGGNQPQHF.

In its sample, this clonotype was seen many times. The chain recombines TRBV6-4 with TRBJ2-1; TRBD2 agrees at 11 bases. The germline gives CDR1 MRHNA, CDR2 SNTAGT. The CDR3 is 14 residues long. Unmatched junction bases numbered 4, after V lost 5 bases and J lost 7 bases. Written as DNA, the CDR3 is TGTGCCAGCAGTCTAGCGGGAGGACAGAATGAGCAGTTCTTC. Translation gives CASSLAGGQNEQFF.

This clonotype occurred many times. The chain uses TRBV5-1 and TRBJ2-7; 9 nucleotides align to TRBD1. Germline V lookup: CDR1 SGHRS, CDR2 YFSETQ. The CDR3 is 15 amino acids. Trimming cost V 3 bases and J 0 bases; bases outside gene matches: 4. The CDR3 region has the DNA TGCGCCAGCAGCTCACAGGGGGCGGTCTCCTACGAGCAGTACTTC. Protein product: CASSSQGAVSYEQYF.

This clonotype has ten or more counts. The gene calls are TRBV6-1 and TRBJ2-6, with TRBD1 matching over 8 bases. The length of the CDR3 is 15 residues. Germline V gene sequence: CDR1 MNHNS, CDR2 SASEGT. V lost 7 bases and J lost 3; bases outside the gene matches: 5. In DNA, the CDR3 is TGTGCCAGCACCCAGGGGGCGGGTGGGGCCAACGTCCTGACTTTC. This sequence encodes CASTQGAGGANVLTF.

This clonotype was counted only a few times. A read error may explain this, as a much larger clone is one base away. V gene TRBV2 combines with J gene TRBJ2-1, with 8 nucleotides matching TRBD2. Germline-derived CDR1 and CDR2 are SNHLY and FYNNEI. CDR3 length: 18 amino acids. The V gene end was trimmed by 3 bases and the J gene end by 5 bases; junction bases not matched to a gene: 15. CDR3: CASSDYGGACCNNNEQFF. The CDR3 DNA sequence: TGTGCCAGCAGTGATTACGGGGGGGCTTGTTGCAACAACAATGAGCAGTTCTTC.

This clonotype came up many times. The gene calls are TRBV6-5 and TRBJ1-5, with TRBD1 as a possible D gene (5 bases). CDR3 size: 15 residues. CDR1 and CDR2 (germline): MNHEY, SVGAGI. The ends were cut back, 2 bases at V and 3 bases at J, with 11 bases in the middle. CDR3 amino acids: CASSYAGALNQPQHF. In DNA, the CDR3 is TGTGCCAGCAGTTACGCCGGGGCTCTCAATCAGCCCCAGCATTTT.

In its sample, this clonotype was seen many times. The chain has TRBV29-1 and TRBJ2-1, with 10 bases identical to TRBD2. Germline lookup yields CDR1 SQVTM and CDR2 ANQGSEA. Unmatched junction bases numbered 20, after V lost 5 bases and J lost 4 bases. This CDR3 has 19 residues. The CDR3 DNA is TGCAGCGTTCGACTGGCCTGGCTAGCGGGAGTATCGGGGTACAATGAGCAGTTCTTC. This gives the protein CSVRLAWLAGVSGYNEQFF.

This clonotype was seen ten or more times. J is TRBJ1-2 and V is TRBV12-3 or TRBV12-4, with D possibly TRBD1 on 6 matching bases. Trimming removed 6 bases from V and 6 bases from J, with 14 bases in between. The CDR3 is made up of 13 amino acids. As DNA, the CDR3 is TGTGCCAGCAGACGCAAGGACAGACATGGCTACACCTTC. Its protein is CASRRKDRHGYTF.

Concerning this clonotype itself: It differs at one base from a far larger clone, so likely a read error. V and J are TRBV28 and TRBJ2-1, with TRBD1 matching over 8 bases. The V gene end was trimmed by 2 bases and the J gene end by 10 bases; junction bases not matched to a gene: 7. Germline CDR1 is MDHEN and CDR2 is SYDVKM. The CDR3 spans 14 residues. For the CDR3, the DNA is TGTGCCAGCAGTTTAGGGGACAGGATTTACGAGCAGTTCTTC. It encodes CASSLGDRIYEQFF.

This clonotype has just a few counts. This sequence joins TRBV5-1 and TRBJ1-3, with unresolved D. From germline, CDR1 is SGHRS and CDR2 YFSETQ. The CDR3 covers 13 residues. Trimming took off 0 bases at V and 3 bases at J, with 4 bases between the two ends. CDR3 region: CASSLVFGNTIYF. For the CDR3, the DNA is TGCGCCAGCAGCTTGGTCTTTGGAAACACCATATATTTT.

This clonotype was counted at least ten times. V and J are TRBV3-1 and TRBJ1-5, with D uncertain. This CDR3 contains 14 residues. Trimming took off 4 bases at V and 0 bases at J, with 7 bases between the two ends. The V gene's germline CDR1 is LGHDT and CDR2 YNNKEL (reference sequence). CDR3: CASSLRDSNQPQHF. In nucleotides, the CDR3 is TGTGCCAGCAGCCTCCGGGATAGCAATCAGCCCCAGCATTTT.

Ten or more counts support this clonotype. V usage is TRBV6-1 and J usage is TRBJ1-1; D gene unclear. V was trimmed by 5 bases and J by 0 bases, leaving 7 bases between them. The germline CDR1 and CDR2 sequences are MNHNS and SASEGT. The CDR3 spans 13 residues. The CDR3 DNA reads TGTGCCAGCAGTCTTTTGATGAACACTGAAGCTTTCTTT. Protein product: CASSLLMNTEAFF.

This clonotype has at least ten counts. J is TRBJ2-1 and V is TRBV27; D gene unclear. Germline CDR1 is MNHEY and CDR2 is SMNVEV (reference sequence). The CDR3 is made up of 13 amino acids. V lost 10 bases, J lost 2 bases, and 12 bases lay in between. The CDR3 loop reads CATYDKPYNEQFF. The CDR3 DNA reads as TGTGCCACCTACGACAAACCCTACAATGAGCAGTTCTTC.

The sample holds many counts of this clonotype. The chain is built from TRBV2 and TRBJ2-5; 9 nucleotides align to TRBD2. V lost 8 bases, J lost 2 bases, and 9 bases stayed unmatched. The CDR3 runs 15 residues. Germline lookup yields CDR1 SNHLY and CDR2 FYNNEI. The CDR3 coding sequence is TGTGCCAGCGGGGGTAGCGGGAGAGGTCAAGAGACCCAGTACTTC. It specifies CASGGSGRGQETQYF.